This TCR beta chain was identified during a study of cytomegalovirus exposure and HLA in healthy donors. PCR employed 60 Vbeta and 13 Jbeta primers. The authors' processing: Per a later analysis, the number of unique TCR beta chains was approximately 80 million, of which some 9.9 million were shared. Some clones are missing from TCRdb's copy, which holds only in-frame ones; the method was immunoSEQ multiplex PCR. V and J calls and clone size are as listed in that table; D and trimming were resolved from the DNA. Here the sample spans about 130,000 clones, 60% to 80% being singletons. This CDR3 is built from 13 residues. With V trimmed by 3 bases and J by 4 bases, 3 bases remained unmatched. The germline V gene encodes CDR1 SGHRS and CDR2 YFSETQ.

The chain recombines TRBV5-1 with TRBJ1-1; 7 bases map to TRBD1. This clonotype was obtained from a female donor in good health and CMV-seronegative. Sequences were obtained from PBMCs. The CDR3 region is CASSSGGSTEAFF. For the CDR3, the DNA is TGCGCCAGCAGCTCAGGGGGAAGCACTGAAGCTTTCTTT.